What follows is one T cell receptor beta chain and its context. Its matching antigen is unknown. At the DNA level, this CDR3 is encoded by other sequences in the same sample as well. This specimen comes from a study of shared clonotypes between healthy human individuals. Study results and limitations: Donor scarcity curtailed the genetic and exposure-history diversity represented herein. Sharing of clonotypes among donors was expected to vary with sequencing depth.

Germline-derived CDR1 and CDR2 are MNHEY and SVGAGI. V was pared by 2 bases and J by 2 bases, with 8 bases between. The CDR3 has 14 amino acids. It was at deep level that the assay was run. Several immunoSEQ plates held equal portions of the genomic DNA taken from each subset. Some clones are missing from TCRdb's copy, which holds only in-frame ones; the method was immunoSEQ multiplex PCR. The sample holds about 480,000 clones, approximately 85% seen once. The sequenced sample consisted of PBMCs. V and J are TRBV6-5 and TRBJ2-3; D perhaps matches TRBD2 (5 bases). The clonotype originates from a woman in her thirties or forties in good health. Some clones in this sample may be carry-over from other donors' samples. The DNA for the CDR3 is TGTGCCAGCAGTTACACACGGGACACAGATACGCAGTATTTT. Encoded protein: CASSYTRDTDTQYF.